This record looks at one TCR beta chain sequence and its context. The authors' processing: Amplified reference gene primers provided the basis for estimating nucleated cell counts. Only in-frame clones appear in the TCRdb table, and some are missing; sequencing was by immunoSEQ multiplex PCR. That table is the source of V, J and clone size, and D and trimming were worked out from the DNA. Here the sample spans roughly 90,000 clones, around 80% being singletons. This specimen belongs to a study of blood T cell repertoires in COVID-19. Study information: Sources were T cells, B-cell-depleted T cells, or PBMCs; the material itself was cDNA or gDNA.

The CDR3 loop spans 13 amino acids. V was cut by 4 bases and J by 5 bases, with 11 bases left in between. CDR1 is SNHLY and CDR2 is FYNNEI in the germline V gene. The chain links TRBV2 to TRBJ2-5; D is perhaps TRBD2 (6 bases). Input material: peripheral blood. The source is a woman of 80 years or more with active or convalescent COVID-19. The CDR3 bases are TGTGCCAGCAGTGGGCCGGGGAGGGAGACCCAGTACTTC. It specifies CASSGPGRETQYF.